This T cell receptor (beta chain) originates from a study of lymphopenia after photon versus proton radiotherapy. Germline values: CDR1 SGDLS, CDR2 YYNGEE. Trimming removed 2 bases from V and 0 bases from J, with 6 bases in between. CDR3 length: 14 amino acids. The method was immunoSEQ multiplex PCR; TCRdb's version includes in-frame clones alone and lacks a portion of them. The table has tens of thousands of clones, about 81% seen once. The chain is built from TRBV9 and TRBJ2-4, with D hard to call. The TCR was taken from a man aged 55 to 70 with pancreatic cancer. This specimen was peripheral blood, taken from a patient treated with proton-based radiotherapy. CDR3 residues: CASSVNLAKNIQYF. CDR3 bases: TGTGCCAGCAGCGTTAATTTAGCCAAAAACATTCAGTACTTC.